This T cell receptor (beta chain) was sequenced in a study of early T cells in non-severe SARS-CoV-2 infection. Background on the study: The input, bulk RNA from unsorted whole blood, was sequenced, and chains were unpaired.

This clonotype was recorded at least ten times. As yet, its antigen is unknown. Points from the study as a whole: Reliance on VDJdb matching favored anti-spike CD8 responses; private and CD4 specificities were missed.

In the library, individual cDNA molecules carried attached unique molecular identifiers. TCRdb ran MiXCR on the 5' RACE reads and lists one entry per CDR3 protein. Of 29,000 or so distinct CDR3 sequences in the sample, roughly 5% were seen once. The V gene's germline CDR1 is SGHKS and CDR2 YYEKEE (reference sequence). There are 15 residues in the CDR3. The ends lost 3 bases at V and 3 bases at J; junction bases unmatched: 4. The receptor was isolated from an adult who was a healthcare worker with PCR-confirmed SARS-CoV-2 infection or an uninfected control (not recorded which). The sequenced material came from whole blood. The chain recombines TRBV5-5 with TRBJ1-5; 9 nucleotides match TRBD1. The CDR3 here is CASSWGQGDNQPQHF. CDR3 DNA: TGTGCCAGCAGCTGGGGACAGGGAGACAATCAGCCCCAGCATTTT. The full variable domain, completed using reference TRBV5-5 and TRBJ1-5, is DAGVTQSPTHLIKTRGQQVTLRCSPISGHKSVSWYQQVLGQGPQFIFQYYEKEERGRGNFPDRFSARQFPNYSSELNVNALLLGDSALYLCASSWGQGDNQPQHFGDGTRLSIL.